These 15 T cell receptor beta chains came from one sample sequenced in a study of T-cell reconstitution after alpha-beta-depleted transplantation in children. For TCRbeta, the library was prepared with unique molecular identifiers. TCRdb processed the PCR reads anew with MiXCR; each CDR3 protein has one entry. Found here are hundreds of thousands of distinct CDR3 sequences, about 21% of them singletons; the top ten hold 13% to 15%. This sample comprised PBMCs, mostly from graft donor cells, obtained 360 days after TCRalphabeta/CD19-depleted stem cell transplant. The receptors derive from a boy in the first two years of life who had a stem cell transplant for acute myeloid leukemia, so the T cells may come from the graft donor.

The V call is TRBV20-1, the J call TRBJ2-7; D gene ambiguous. With 1 base removed from V and 1 base from J, the gap between germline ends came to 17 bases. The CDR3 sequence is 16 residues long. Germline assignment: CDR1 DFQATT and CDR2 SNEGSKA (reference sequence). The chain's CDR3 is CSARVAAGSLSYEQYV. As DNA, the CDR3 is TGCAGTGCTAGAGTGGCGGCAGGCTCCTTGTCCTACGAGCAGTACGTC.

The chain carries TRBV5-5 and TRBJ2-1; TRBD1 matches at 8 bases. Per the germline V gene, CDR1 is SGHKS and CDR2 is YYEKEE (reference sequence). The CDR3 loop spans 16 amino acids. V dropped 4 bases and J dropped 0; count of bases not matched to a gene: 6. DNA for the CDR3: TGTGCCAGCAGCGGGACACAGGGGGGCTCCTACAATGAGCAGTTCTTC. As protein: CASSGTQGGSYNEQFF.

This clonotype was observed a few times. This rearrangement joins TRBV5-5 to TRBJ2-2, with 7 bases fitting TRBD2. CDR3 length: 13 residues. Germline CDR1 reads SGHKS; CDR2 reads YYEKEE (reference sequence). The V segment lost 3 bases and the J segment 6 bases; nucleotides outside the gene matches: 2. The CDR3 nucleotides read TGTGCCAGCAGCTCGACTAGCTCCGGGGAGCTGTTTTTT. Residues: CASSSTSSGELFF.

J is TRBJ2-3 and V is TRBV12-3 or TRBV12-4; D call uncertain. The V end lost 6 bases, the J end lost 0 bases, and 7 bases lay between the germline ends. This CDR3 has 13 residues. The DNA for the CDR3 is TGTGCCAGCAGGCAGCACAGCACAGATACGCAGTATTTT. This translates into CASRQHSTDTQYF.

This clonotype has a single count. CDR3 bases: TGTGCCAGCAGCCAAGGAGGGACTAGCGGTTACAATGAGCAGTTCTTC. It is translated as CASSQGGTSGYNEQFF. The gene calls are TRBV4-2 and TRBJ2-1; 11 bases align to TRBD2. CDR1 LGHNA and CDR2 YNFKEQ come from the germline V gene. The V segment lost 1 base and the J segment 4 bases; nucleotides outside the gene matches: 3. The CDR3 covers 16 residues.

The V call is TRBV18, the J call TRBJ2-7, with D possibly matching TRBD1 (6 bases). Deletions cut 0 bases from V and 2 bases from J, with 11 bases between. The CDR3 is 15 amino acids. Germline CDR1 is KGHSH and CDR2 is LQKENI. The CDR3 coding sequence is TGTGCCAGCTCACCACCGAGGAAGGGGGCCTACGAGCAGTACGTC. This gives the protein CASSPPRKGAYEQYV.

The rearrangement uses TRBV14 and TRBJ2-7; D possibly corresponds to TRBD2 (6 bases). CDR1 and CDR2 (germline): SGHDN, FVKESK. V shed 0 bases and J shed 2 bases, with 11 bases lying between them. The CDR3 extends over 15 amino acids. For the CDR3, the DNA is TGTGCCAGCAGCCAAGATTGGGGAGGCACCTACGAGCAGTACTTC. Its translation is CASSQDWGGTYEQYF. The whole variable domain, filled in from reference TRBV14 and TRBJ2-7, reads EAGVTQFPSHSVIEKGQTVTLRCDPISGHDNLYWYRRVMGKEIKFLLHFVKESKQDESGMPNNRFLAERTGGTYSTLKVQPAELEDSGVYFCASSQDWGGTYEQYFGPGTRLTVT.

This chain uses TRBV12-3 or TRBV12-4 with TRBJ2-7, with 11 bases lining up with TRBD1. The CDR3 is 16 amino acids. Unmatched junction bases numbered 5, after V lost 4 bases and J lost 0 bases. The CDR3 nucleotides are TGTGCCAGCAGTTCCACGGACAGGGGGCCCTCCTACGAGCAGTACTTC. It translates to CASSSTDRGPSYEQYF.

The count of this clonotype is one. CDR3 in DNA: TGCAGTGCTTCGCTGTCTTCCTACGAGCAGTACGTC. This codes for CSASLSSYEQYV. The gene calls are TRBV20-1 and TRBJ2-7, with D unresolved. From germline, CDR1 is DFQATT and CDR2 SNEGSKA (reference sequence). Trimming pared 5 bases from V and 1 base from J, leaving 9 bases between. The CDR3 totals 12 residues.

Only a few counts were recorded for this clonotype. The chain carries TRBV7-2 and TRBJ2-5; D might be TRBD2 (6 bases). The length of the CDR3 is 15 residues. Germline-derived CDR1 and CDR2 are SGHTA and FQGNSA. V was shortened by 3 bases and J by 5 bases, with 16 bases between the two germline ends. CDR3 amino acids: CASSLGRAEGETQYF. Written as DNA, the CDR3 is TGTGCCAGCAGCTTGGGCAGGGCGGAGGGGGAGACCCAGTACTTC.

This clonotype has a single count. V is TRBV6-7 and J is TRBJ1-2; a possible D gene is TRBD1 (5 bases). TRBV6-7 has ORF status, its function being uncertain. V was shortened by 0 bases and J by 1 base, with 12 bases between the two germline ends. The CDR3 is 16 amino acids. CDR3 in DNA: TGTGCCAGCAGTTACTCTGGGGCGGTCGTTAACTATGGCTACACCTTC. This translates into CASSYSGAVVNYGYTF.

This clonotype has a count of ten or more. The chain has TRBV29-1 and TRBJ2-3, with a possible D match to TRBD2 (5 bases). The CDR3 runs to 14 residues. Germline-derived CDR1 and CDR2 are SQVTM and ANQGSEA. Trimming stripped 2 bases from V and 6 bases from J, with 15 bases between. CDR3 sequence (DNA): TGCAGCGTTGAAACGGGGTTCGGTACGGATACGCAGTATTTT. This codes for CSVETGFGTDTQYF.

This clonotype appeared once. V is TRBV27 and J is TRBJ1-5; 9 bases map to TRBD1. CDR1 MNHEY and CDR2 SMNVEV come from the germline V gene (reference sequence). The CDR3 is made up of 14 amino acids. The V segment lost 5 bases and the J segment 7 bases; nucleotides outside the gene matches: 6. The CDR3 region is CASSRTGEFQPQHF. DNA of the CDR3: TGTGCCAGCAGTCGGACAGGGGAGTTCCAGCCCCAGCATTTT.

This clonotype was detected many times. The J gene is TRBJ2-1, the V gene TRBV5-1; no firm D call. This CDR3 contains 14 residues. Germline V gene lookup returns CDR1 SGHRS and CDR2 YFSETQ. The ends were cut back, 1 base at V and 6 bases at J, with 11 bases in the middle. The CDR3 here is CASSLSLEVNEQFF. The CDR3 nucleotides are TGCGCCAGCAGCTTGAGCCTAGAGGTCAATGAGCAGTTCTTC.

Here the CDR3 reads CSARRTGTWDEQFF. CDR3 nucleotides: TGCAGTGCTAGACGCACGGGTACCTGGGATGAGCAGTTCTTC. This chain connects TRBV20-1 to TRBJ2-1, with D unresolved. CDR3 length equals 14 residues. V lost 2 bases to trimming and J lost 8 bases, with 16 bases between them. CDR1 and CDR2 from the germline V gene are DFQATT and SNEGSKA (reference sequence).